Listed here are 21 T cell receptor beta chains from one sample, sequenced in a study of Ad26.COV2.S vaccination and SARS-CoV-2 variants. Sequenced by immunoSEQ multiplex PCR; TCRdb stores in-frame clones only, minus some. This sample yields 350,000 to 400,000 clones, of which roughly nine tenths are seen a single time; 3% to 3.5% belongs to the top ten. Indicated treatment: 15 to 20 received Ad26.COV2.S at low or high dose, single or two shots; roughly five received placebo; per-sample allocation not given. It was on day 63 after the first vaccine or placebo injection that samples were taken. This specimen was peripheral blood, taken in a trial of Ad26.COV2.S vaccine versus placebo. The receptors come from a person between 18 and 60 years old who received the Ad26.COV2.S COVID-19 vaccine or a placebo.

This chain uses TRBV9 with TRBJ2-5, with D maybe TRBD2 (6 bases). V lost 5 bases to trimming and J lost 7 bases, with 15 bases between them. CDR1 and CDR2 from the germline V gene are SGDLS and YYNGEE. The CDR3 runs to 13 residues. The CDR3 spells CASSTGVWGTQYF. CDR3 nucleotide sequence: TGTGCCAGCAGTACGGGGGTTTGGGGGACCCAGTACTTC.

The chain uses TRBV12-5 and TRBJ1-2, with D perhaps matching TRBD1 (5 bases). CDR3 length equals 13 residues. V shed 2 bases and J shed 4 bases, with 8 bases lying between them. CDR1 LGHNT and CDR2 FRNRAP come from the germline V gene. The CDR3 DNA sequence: TGTGCTAGTGGTTTGAGCGGGGCCTATGGCTACACCTTC. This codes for CASGLSGAYGYTF.

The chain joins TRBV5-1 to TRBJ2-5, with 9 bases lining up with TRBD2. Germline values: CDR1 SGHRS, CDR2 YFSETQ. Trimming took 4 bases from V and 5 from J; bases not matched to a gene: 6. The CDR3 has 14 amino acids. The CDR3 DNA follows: TGCGCCAGCAGCACGGGACTAGCTGGGGAGACCCAGTACTTC. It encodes CASSTGLAGETQYF.

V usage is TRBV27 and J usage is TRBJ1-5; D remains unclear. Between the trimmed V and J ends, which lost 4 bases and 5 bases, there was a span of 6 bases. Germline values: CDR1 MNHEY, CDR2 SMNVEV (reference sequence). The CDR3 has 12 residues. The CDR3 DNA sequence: TGTGCCAGCAGTTCCCCCGATCAGCCCCAGCATTTT. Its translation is CASSSPDQPQHF.

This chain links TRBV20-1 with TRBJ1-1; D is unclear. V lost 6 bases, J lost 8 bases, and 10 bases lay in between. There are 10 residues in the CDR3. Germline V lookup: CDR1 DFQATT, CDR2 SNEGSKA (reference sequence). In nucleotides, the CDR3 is TGCAGTGCCCCCGGACGCGAAGCTTTCTTT. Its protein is CSAPGREAFF.

The CDR3 nucleotides are TGTGCCAGCAGCTCAGGGCATGTATCCTACAATGAGCAGTTCTTC. It translates to CASSSGHVSYNEQFF. The V gene is TRBV11-2, the J gene TRBJ2-1; maybe TRBD1 (5 bases). Germline V lookup: CDR1 SGHAT, CDR2 FQNNGV. The CDR3 extends over 15 amino acids. Trimming took off 4 bases at V and 1 base at J, with 11 bases between the two ends.

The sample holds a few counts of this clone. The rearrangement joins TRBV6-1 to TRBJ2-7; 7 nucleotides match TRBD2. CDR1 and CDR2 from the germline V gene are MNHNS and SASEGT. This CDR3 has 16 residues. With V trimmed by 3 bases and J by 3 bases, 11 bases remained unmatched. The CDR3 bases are TGTGCCAGCAGTGACGCTGGCCGGGGGGAAATCTACGAGCAGTACTTC. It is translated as CASSDAGRGEIYEQYF.

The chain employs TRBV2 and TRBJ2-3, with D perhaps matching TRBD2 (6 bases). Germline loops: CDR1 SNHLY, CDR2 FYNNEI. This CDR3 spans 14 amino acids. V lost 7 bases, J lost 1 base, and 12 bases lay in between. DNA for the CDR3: TGTGCCAGCAAGGAGGGCGCCGGCACAGATACGCAGTATTTT. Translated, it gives CASKEGAGTDTQYF.

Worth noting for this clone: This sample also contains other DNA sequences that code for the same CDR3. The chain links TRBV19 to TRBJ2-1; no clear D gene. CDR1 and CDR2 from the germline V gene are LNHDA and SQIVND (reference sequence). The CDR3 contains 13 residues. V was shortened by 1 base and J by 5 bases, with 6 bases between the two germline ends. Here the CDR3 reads CASSIGRNNEQFF. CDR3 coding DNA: TGTGCCAGTAGTATAGGCAGAAACAATGAGCAGTTCTTC.

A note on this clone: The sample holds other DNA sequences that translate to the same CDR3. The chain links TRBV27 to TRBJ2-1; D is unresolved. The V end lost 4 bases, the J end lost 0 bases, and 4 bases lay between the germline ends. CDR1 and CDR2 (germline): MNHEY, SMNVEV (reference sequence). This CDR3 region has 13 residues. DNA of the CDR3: TGTGCCAGCAGTTCCAGCTCCTACAATGAGCAGTTCTTC. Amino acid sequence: CASSSSSYNEQFF.

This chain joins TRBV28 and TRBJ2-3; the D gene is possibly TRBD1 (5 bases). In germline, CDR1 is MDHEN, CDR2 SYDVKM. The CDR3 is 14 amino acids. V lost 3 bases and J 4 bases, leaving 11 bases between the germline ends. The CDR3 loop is CASSFLGRSDTQYF. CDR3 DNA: TGTGCCAGCAGTTTTCTGGGGCGTTCAGATACGCAGTATTTT. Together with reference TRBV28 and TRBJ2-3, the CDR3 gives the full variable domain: DVKVTQSSRYLVKRTGEKVFLECVQDMDHENMFWYRQDPGLGLRLIYFSYDVKMKEKGDIPEGYSVSREKKERFSLILESASTNQTSMYLCASSFLGRSDTQYFGPGTRLTVL.

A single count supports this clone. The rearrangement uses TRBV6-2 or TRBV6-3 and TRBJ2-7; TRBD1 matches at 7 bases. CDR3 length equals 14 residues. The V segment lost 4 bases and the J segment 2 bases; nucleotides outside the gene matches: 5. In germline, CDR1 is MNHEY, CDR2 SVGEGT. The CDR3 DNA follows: TGTGCCAGCAGTTCCCCGGGACAGCCCTACGAGCAGTACTTC. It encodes CASSSPGQPYEQYF.

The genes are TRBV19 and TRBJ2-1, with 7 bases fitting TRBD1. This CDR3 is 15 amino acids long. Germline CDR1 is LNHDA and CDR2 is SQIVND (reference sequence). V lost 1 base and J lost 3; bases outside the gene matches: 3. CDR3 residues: CASSIGQGNYNEQFF. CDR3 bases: TGTGCCAGTAGTATAGGACAGGGAAACTACAATGAGCAGTTCTTC.

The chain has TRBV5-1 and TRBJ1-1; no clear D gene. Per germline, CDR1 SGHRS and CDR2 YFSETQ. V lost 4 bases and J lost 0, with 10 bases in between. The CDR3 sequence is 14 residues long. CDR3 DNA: TGCGCCAGCAGCGTGCTACAGATGAACACTGAAGCTTTCTTT. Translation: CASSVLQMNTEAFF. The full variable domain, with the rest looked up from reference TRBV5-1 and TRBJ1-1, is KAGVTQTPRYLIKTRGQQVTLSCSPISGHRSVSWYQQTPGQGLQFLFEYFSETQRNKGNFPGRFSGRQFSNSRSEMNVSTLELGDSALYLCASSVLQMNTEAFFGQGTRLTVV.

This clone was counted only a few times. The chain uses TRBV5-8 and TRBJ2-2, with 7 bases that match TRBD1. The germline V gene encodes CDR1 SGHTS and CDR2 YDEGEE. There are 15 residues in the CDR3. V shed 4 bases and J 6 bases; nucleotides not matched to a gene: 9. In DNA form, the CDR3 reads TGTGCCAGCAGCCCCGGTAACAGGGGTTCCGGGGAGCTGTTTTTT. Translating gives CASSPGNRGSGELFF.

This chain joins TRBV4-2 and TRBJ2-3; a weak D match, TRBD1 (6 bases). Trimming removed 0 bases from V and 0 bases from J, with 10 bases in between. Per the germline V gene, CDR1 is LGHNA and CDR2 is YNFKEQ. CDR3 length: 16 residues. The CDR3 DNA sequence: TGTGCCAGCAGCCAAGAGGGGGCCGCTAGCACAGATACGCAGTATTTT. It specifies CASSQEGAASTDTQYF.

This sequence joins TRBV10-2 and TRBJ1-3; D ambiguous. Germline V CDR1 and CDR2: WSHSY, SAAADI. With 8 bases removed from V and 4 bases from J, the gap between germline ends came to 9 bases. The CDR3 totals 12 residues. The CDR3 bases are TGCGCCAGCGGTGCCCCGGGAAACACCATATATTTT. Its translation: CASGAPGNTIYF.

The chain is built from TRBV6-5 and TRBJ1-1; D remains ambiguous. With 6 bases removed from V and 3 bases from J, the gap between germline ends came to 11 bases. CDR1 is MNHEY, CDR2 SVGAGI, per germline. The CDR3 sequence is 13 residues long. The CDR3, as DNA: TGTGCCAGCAGAACCCGTTGGGACACTGAAGCTTTCTTT. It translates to CASRTRWDTEAFF.

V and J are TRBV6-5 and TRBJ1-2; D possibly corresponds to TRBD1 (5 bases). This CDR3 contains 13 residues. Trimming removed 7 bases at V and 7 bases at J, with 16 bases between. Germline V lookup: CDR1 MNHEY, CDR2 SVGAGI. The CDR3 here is CASTPYRQGGYTF. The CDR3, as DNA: TGTGCCAGCACCCCATATCGGCAGGGTGGCTACACCTTC.

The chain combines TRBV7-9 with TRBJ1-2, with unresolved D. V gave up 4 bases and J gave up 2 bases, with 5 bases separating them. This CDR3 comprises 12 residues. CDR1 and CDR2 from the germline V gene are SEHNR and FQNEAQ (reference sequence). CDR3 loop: CASSSENYGYTF. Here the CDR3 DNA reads TGTGCCAGCAGCTCCGAGAACTATGGCTACACCTTC. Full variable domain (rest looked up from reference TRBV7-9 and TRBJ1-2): DTGVSQNPRHKITKRGQNVTFRCDPISEHNRLYWYRQTLGQGPEFLTYFQNEAQLEKSRLLSDRFSAERPKGSFSTLEIQRTEQGDSAMYLCASSSENYGYTFGSGTRLTVV.

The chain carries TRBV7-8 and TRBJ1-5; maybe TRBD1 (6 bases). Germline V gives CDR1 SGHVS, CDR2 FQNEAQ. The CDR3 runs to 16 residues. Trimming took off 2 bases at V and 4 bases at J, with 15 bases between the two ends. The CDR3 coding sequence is TGTGCCAGCAGCTTATCCCCGGGGGGCAGAAATCAGCCCCAGCATTTT. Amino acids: CASSLSPGGRNQPQHF.